The text below deals with one T cell receptor (beta chain). These data come from a study of CD8+ T cells in alopecia areata. Study-level information: Treated patients received oral tofacitinib, 5 to 10 mg twice daily. Percentage of affected scalp area was the basis on which treated patients' severity was scored.

Described treatment: oral pan-JAK inhibitor, 5-10 mg twice daily. Extraction of RNA preceded its reverse transcription into cDNA, which served as the sequencing template. Sequencing used immunoSEQ multiplex PCR; TCRdb keeps in-frame clones, though not all of them. The data show about 150,000 clones, with about 59% seen just once and more than 15% held by the top ten. CDR1 is SQVTM, CDR2 ANQGSEA, per germline. Between the trimmed V and J ends, which lost 4 bases and 7 bases, there was a span of 14 bases. The CDR3 is 13 residues long. The sequence derives from a human donor with alopecia areata. The chain links TRBV29-1 to TRBJ2-4; D is unresolved. Sequencing used CD8+ T cells sorted from blood, obtained at week 4, from a patient treated with tofacitinib. CDR3 in DNA: TGCAGCGTTGTTGGCACCGTCAGGAACATTCAGTACTTC. Protein product: CSVVGTVRNIQYF.